This TCR beta chain was sequenced in a study of vaccination and CD4 T cells after COVID-19. A word on this clonotype: The antigen is undetermined.

Treatment specified: approximately 9-day PBMC culture with coronavirus spike peptide pools or control peptides (ViraFEST assay). With 1 base removed from V and 5 bases from J, the gap between germline ends came to 11 bases. This CDR3 spans 14 amino acids. The germline V gene has CDR1 DFQATT and CDR2 SNEGSKA (reference sequence). At the Johns Hopkins FTIC core, DNA taken from cultured CD4+ T cells was sequenced by way of the Oncomine TCR Beta short-read assay. TCRdb re-derived calls from the PCR reads in MiXCR, one entry per CDR3 protein. Here the sample spans about 26,000 distinct CDR3 sequences, roughly 42% being singletons.

This sequence originates from a human donor who had recovered from COVID-19. The gene calls are TRBV20-1 and TRBJ2-2, with TRBD1 as a possible D gene (6 bases). Material: CD4+ T cells from blood, cultured in vitro. CDR3 sequence reads: CSARAGGRTGELFF. CDR3 DNA sequence: TGCAGTGCTAGAGCTGGGGGCCGGACCGGGGAGCTGTTTTTT.